Listed below are T cell receptor beta chains from one sample, sequenced in a study of cytomegalovirus exposure and HLA in healthy donors. Generated by immunoSEQ multiplex PCR, the TCRdb table keeps only in-frame clones and is missing some. The sample lists over 100,000 clones, roughly 68% occurring once. The material sequenced was PBMCs. These receptor sequences come from a woman in her twenties or thirties in good health and CMV-seronegative. Both conserved end residues are part of each CDR3. A D gene is named only where the DNA matches it firmly. The size entry is marked missing in some rows and otherwise reads once, few, many or a size class.

cdr3_nt	cdr3_aa	clone_size	j_call	v_call	d_call
TGTGCCAGCAGTGAATCGGTCCCTGGAAACACCATATATTTT	CASSESVPGNTIYF	NA	TRBJ1-3	TRBV6-1	NA
TGTGCCAGCAGCCCAAGGACAGCGAGGGCCACTGAAGCTTTCTTT	CASSPRTARATEAFF	NA	TRBJ1-1	TRBV11-1	NA
TGTGCCAGCAGTCCCTTGGGGGTTGGCGGGAGATCCGAGCAGTACTTC	CASSPLGVGGRSEQYF	few	TRBJ2-7	TRBV28	TRBD2
TGTGCCAGCAGCTTGCGAGGGAATCAGCCCCAGCATTTT	CASSLRGNQPQHF	few	TRBJ1-5	TRBV5-6	NA
TGTGCCAGCAGTGGCCTAACAGGGGTCGGCAATCAGCCCCAGCATTTT	CASSGLTGVGNQPQHF	NA	TRBJ1-5	TRBV2	TRBD1
TGTGCCAGCAGATCACCTCAGGGGGCACTCACTGAAGCTTTCTTT	CASRSPQGALTEAFF	NA	TRBJ1-1	TRBV28	TRBD1
TGTGCCAGCAGTTTATCCGGGACAGGTGCCTACGAGCAGTACTTC	CASSLSGTGAYEQYF	few	TRBJ2-7	TRBV28	TRBD1
TGTGCCAGCAGTTTATCTGTACAGGGGGCGCGAAATGAGCAGTTCTTC	CASSLSVQGARNEQFF	NA	TRBJ2-1	TRBV28	TRBD1
TGTGCCAGCAGGCAGGGGGTTAACACTGAAGCTTTCTTT	CASRQGVNTEAFF	NA	TRBJ1-1	TRBV6-1	TRBD1
TGTGCCAGCAGCTTGGCCATAGGGGGAGAGACCCAGTACTTC	CASSLAIGGETQYF	NA	TRBJ2-5	TRBV5-5	NA
TGTGCCAGCAGTGAATCCGGGACTAGCGGGAGCTCGGAGTACTTC	CASSESGTSGSSEYF	NA	TRBJ2-7	TRBV2	TRBD2
TGTGCCAGCAGCCCCGGACAGGGAGCCTACGAGCAGTACTTC	CASSPGQGAYEQYF	NA	TRBJ2-7	TRBV7-2	TRBD1
TGTGCCAGCAGGCAGAACTACGAGCAGTACTTC	CASRQNYEQYF	NA	TRBJ2-7	TRBV6-5	NA
TGTGCCAGCAGTGGCCCACGATACGGGAGCTACAATGAGCAGTTCTTC	CASSGPRYGSYNEQFF	NA	TRBJ2-1	TRBV2	NA
TGTGCCTGGAGATTTAGCGGGATCAAAATAGATACGCAGTATTTT	CAWRFSGIKIDTQYF	NA	TRBJ2-3	TRBV30	TRBD2
TGTGCCAGCAGTAGACGCGGACTAGCGAAAGAGACCCAGTACTTC	CASSRRGLAKETQYF	NA	TRBJ2-5	TRBV27	TRBD2
TGCGCCAGCAGCTTCAGCGGGAGGAAGGAAGAGACCCAGTACTTC	CASSFSGRKEETQYF	NA	TRBJ2-5	TRBV5-1	TRBD2
TGTGCCAGCAGCTTTAGACTAGCGGGGTCCTACGAGCAGTACTTC	CASSFRLAGSYEQYF	few	TRBJ2-7	TRBV13	TRBD2
TGCGCCAGCAGCTTGCTAGGCGGTGACAATGAGCAGTTCTTC	CASSLLGGDNEQFF	NA	TRBJ2-1	TRBV5-1	NA
TGTGCCAGCAGCTTAGGGGAAGGGGAACTAGCGGGAGTGACGGGAAGCTCCTACAATGAGCAGTTCTTC	CASSLGEGELAGVTGSSYNEQFF	NA	TRBJ2-1	TRBV13	TRBD2
TGTGCCAGCAGCTCATCAGGGCTAAATAATTCACCCCTCCACTTT	CASSSSGLNNSPLHF	NA	TRBJ1-6	TRBV9	NA
TGCGCCAGCAGCCAAGTAATCGGGAGGGACAATGAGCAGTTCTTC	CASSQVIGRDNEQFF	few	TRBJ2-1	TRBV4-1	TRBD2
TGTGCCAGCAGCGAAGGCAGGAACACTGAAGCTTTCTTT	CASSEGRNTEAFF	NA	TRBJ1-1	TRBV6-1	NA
TGCGCCAGCAGCTCCGGGACAGGGGAATTGTACGAGCAGTACTTC	CASSSGTGELYEQYF	NA	TRBJ2-7	TRBV5-1	TRBD1
TGTGCCAGCAGCTTAGGAGGTAGCGGGAGAACCGGGGAGCTGTTTTTT	CASSLGGSGRTGELFF	NA	TRBJ2-2	TRBV11-2	TRBD2
TGTGCCAGTAGTTCTATCAATGAAAAACTGTTTTTT	CASSSINEKLFF	NA	TRBJ1-4	TRBV19	NA
TGTGCCTGGAGTGTAGGGGGACCAGATACGCAGTATTTT	CAWSVGGPDTQYF	few	TRBJ2-3	TRBV30	NA
TGTGCCAGCAGAGGACGGGACATCTATGGCTACACCTTC	CASRGRDIYGYTF	NA	TRBJ1-2	TRBV11-2	NA
TGCGCCAGCAGGCCAGACAGGTTATACGAGCAGTACTTC	CASRPDRLYEQYF	NA	TRBJ2-7	TRBV5-1	NA
TGTGCCAGCAGTGGCCCCCCCCACACAAGGTTCTTC	CASSGPPHTRFF	NA	TRBJ2-1	TRBV27	NA
TGTGCCACCTCTTACCGGGACAGATCTTCCTACGAGCAGTACTTC	CATSYRDRSSYEQYF	NA	TRBJ2-7	TRBV6-5	TRBD1
TGCGCCAGCAGCACTGGTCGAAACGAGCAGTACTTC	CASSTGRNEQYF	NA	TRBJ2-7	TRBV5-1	NA
TGTGCCAGTAGTATTAGGGGCCAAGAGACCCAGTACTTC	CASSIRGQETQYF	NA	TRBJ2-5	TRBV19	NA
TGTGCCAGCAGTGGTAGCGGGAGTTCATACAATGAGCAGTTCTTC	CASSGSGSSYNEQFF	few	TRBJ2-1	TRBV6-4	TRBD2
TGTGCCAGCTTAAGCGACAGGAACTATGGCTACACCTTC	CASLSDRNYGYTF	NA	TRBJ1-2	TRBV2	NA
TGTGCCAGCAGTCAGGACAGCGCCGGAAGGCAGTACTTC	CASSQDSAGRQYF	NA	TRBJ2-7	TRBV6-1	NA
TGTGCCTTGCAATCTAGAGCTAACTATGGCTACACCTTC	CALQSRANYGYTF	NA	TRBJ1-2	TRBV30	NA
TGCAGCGTGCAGCCTTGGGGGGGCGAGCAGTACTTC	CSVQPWGGEQYF	few	TRBJ2-7	TRBV29-1	TRBD2
TGTGCCAGCAGCTCACCCACTAGCGCCGGCTCTGGGGCCAACGTCCTGACTTTC	CASSSPTSAGSGANVLTF	once	TRBJ2-6	TRBV7-3	TRBD2
TGCAGCGTTGGGGCGGTCGGGGGTCGACCGGAGTACAATGAGCAGTTCTTC	CSVGAVGGRPEYNEQFF	NA	TRBJ2-1	TRBV29-1	NA
TGTGCCAGCAGTTCCTACGGGACAGGGGGTAACTATGGCTACACCTTC	CASSSYGTGGNYGYTF	NA	TRBJ1-2	TRBV27	TRBD1
TGTGCCAGCAGCTTGGGGACAGGGAACACTGAAGCTTTCTTT	CASSLGTGNTEAFF	NA	TRBJ1-1	TRBV5-4	TRBD1
TGTGCCAGCAGCGTGTCGGGAACTCTCAATCAGCCCCAGCATTTT	CASSVSGTLNQPQHF	NA	TRBJ1-5	TRBV9	NA
TGTGCCTGGAACCATGGAGGGCACGAGCAGTACTTC	CAWNHGGHEQYF	NA	TRBJ2-7	TRBV30	NA
TGTGCCAGCAGTCCCCCCGGGGGGGGATTGAACTATGGCTACACCTTC	CASSPPGGGLNYGYTF	NA	TRBJ1-2	TRBV28	NA
TGTGCCAGCAGCCCATTGTACGAGCAGTACTTC	CASSPLYEQYF	few	TRBJ2-7	TRBV7-2	NA
TGTGCCAGCAGCTCAAGACAGGGTTGGAGTGAAGCTTTCTTT	CASSSRQGWSEAFF	NA	TRBJ1-1	TRBV9	TRBD1
TGTGCCAGCAGCTTAGGTGTGACGGGGGACGAGCAGTACTTC	CASSLGVTGDEQYF	NA	TRBJ2-7	TRBV7-8	NA
TGTGCCAGCAGTTACTCCCCGACAGGGAGGCAAGAGACCCAGTACTTC	CASSYSPTGRQETQYF	once	TRBJ2-5	TRBV6-5	NA
TGTGCCAGCAGCCAAGCTTCTTTCTCGGGGGCCTACAATGAGCAGTTCTTC	CASSQASFSGAYNEQFF	NA	TRBJ2-1	TRBV4-2	NA
TGTGCCAGCAGCTTACCAAACTCTAGGGGTGAAAAACTGTTTTTT	CASSLPNSRGEKLFF	NA	TRBJ1-4	TRBV7-9	NA
TGTGCCAGCAGCCAAACAGGTTCTGGGGCCAACGTCCTGACTTTC	CASSQTGSGANVLTF	medium-sized	TRBJ2-6	TRBV4-2	NA
TGCGCCAGCAGAAGCACAAACTCGGGGGATACGCAGTATTTT	CASRSTNSGDTQYF	NA	TRBJ2-3	TRBV5-1	NA